The 30 T cell receptor beta chains listed next were all sequenced from one sample in a study of blood T cells in healthy people across ages. A second about 7 to 11 cycle PCR used barcoded and J-beta primers. TCRdb re-derived calls from the 5' RACE reads in MiXCR, one entry per CDR3 protein. The sample yields 750,000 or so distinct CDR3 sequences, just under 25% seen once. These data were also filed under a second study, of T cells of mothers and their children.

Sequenced input: blood. The origin of the receptors is a boy aged 5-17 years in good health.

The chain joins TRBV5-5 to TRBJ2-2, with 9 nucleotides matching TRBD1. The CDR3 spans 15 residues. Looked up from germline, CDR1 is SGHKS and CDR2 is YYEKEE (reference sequence). Trimming cost V 1 base and J 6 bases; bases outside gene matches: 4. CDR3 protein: CASSLTTGGAGELFF. The DNA for the CDR3 is TGTGCCAGCAGCTTGACGACAGGGGGTGCCGGGGAGCTGTTTTTT.

The J gene is TRBJ2-7, the V gene TRBV3-1; D gene ambiguous. This CDR3 is 14 amino acids long. CDR1 LGHDT and CDR2 YNNKEL come from the germline V gene (reference sequence). The V gene lost 4 bases and the J gene lost 0 bases, with 10 bases spanning the gap. For the CDR3, the DNA is TGTGCCAGCAGCCGCTATTTTAACTCCTACGAGCAGTACTTC. It codes for CASSRYFNSYEQYF.

This clonotype was observed a few times. CDR3 DNA: TGCAGTGCTAGGGGACTAGCGGCCACCTACGAGCAGTACTTC. It encodes CSARGLAATYEQYF. The chain is built from TRBV20-1 and TRBJ2-5; 11 nucleotides align to TRBD2. The J call may not be correct, given that the DNA end is closer to TRBJ2-7. Germline assignment: CDR1 DFQATT and CDR2 SNEGSKA (reference sequence). The CDR3 is 14 amino acids.

This sequence joins TRBV7-2 and TRBJ1-2; D possibly corresponds to TRBD1 (5 bases). CDR3 length equals 14 residues. Germline values: CDR1 SGHTA, CDR2 FQGNSA. V lost 6 bases, J lost 4 bases, and 15 bases lay in between. This chain's CDR3 is CASRKDIGAYGYTF. The CDR3 DNA follows: TGTGCCAGCAGAAAGGACATTGGGGCCTATGGCTACACCTTC.

In this sample, this clonotype turned up a few times. This chain uses TRBV29-1 with TRBJ2-5; possible D gene TRBD2, 6 bases. CDR1 is SQVTM, CDR2 ANQGSEA, per germline. V dropped 4 bases and J dropped 5 bases, with 14 bases sitting between them. This CDR3 is 13 amino acids long. CDR3 in amino acids: CSVVLALWETQYF. The CDR3, as DNA: TGCAGCGTTGTACTAGCTCTTTGGGAGACCCAGTACTTC.

This clonotype was counted between two and nine times. The chain is built from TRBV19 and TRBJ2-5; weak D call: TRBD2 (6 bases). With the DNA end fitting TRBJ2-1 better, the J assignment may be wrong. The CDR3 is 16 amino acids. Germline V gives CDR1 LNHDA, CDR2 SQIVND (reference sequence). In DNA form, the CDR3 reads TGTGCCAGTAGTACATCTAGCGCCGACGACTACAATGAGCAGTTCTTC. It is translated as CASSTSSADDYNEQFF.

The sample holds a few counts of this clonotype. The V call is TRBV28, the J call TRBJ2-4, with 11 bases matching TRBD2. Germline loops: CDR1 MDHEN, CDR2 SYDVKM. The CDR3 spans 17 residues. V gave up 1 base and J gave up 4 bases; unmatched junction bases: 6. CDR3 sequence: CASSLLLAGELKNIQYF. The CDR3, as DNA: TGTGCCAGCAGTTTATTACTAGCGGGAGAACTGAAAAACATTCAGTACTTC.

This clonotype appeared a few times. V gene TRBV11-3 combines with J gene TRBJ2-2; weak D call: TRBD2 (6 bases). Germline assignment: CDR1 SGHNT and CDR2 YENEEA. The CDR3 contains 14 residues. V lost 8 bases to trimming and J lost 0 bases, with 10 bases between them. In DNA form, the CDR3 reads TGTGCCAGCGGGAGGCCCGCGAACACCGGGGAGCTGTTTTTT. It yields the protein CASGRPANTGELFF.

The CDR3 region has the DNA TGTGCCAGCAGCTTGGAGCGGGGGGATGATGAGCAGTTCTTC. Translated, it gives CASSLERGDDEQFF. The chain carries TRBV5-5 and TRBJ2-5; 9 nucleotides line up with TRBD2. The J call is doubtful: the DNA matches TRBJ2-1 better. In germline, CDR1 is SGHKS, CDR2 YYEKEE (reference sequence). The CDR3 runs to 14 residues.

A few counts support this clonotype. The J gene is TRBJ2-7, the V gene TRBV28, with unresolved D. Germline V gene data show CDR1 as MDHEN and CDR2 as SYDVKM. The CDR3 runs to 12 residues. Trimming took 5 bases from V and 3 from J, leaving 8 bases between them. Here the CDR3 DNA reads TGTGCCAGCAGTACGGGTTTCTACGAGCAGTACTTC. The encoded protein is CASSTGFYEQYF.

The CDR3, as DNA: TGCAGTGCAACCACAGTTAACCAAGAGACCCAGTACTTC. It translates to CSATTVNQETQYF. The chain employs TRBV20-1 and TRBJ2-5; D is unclear. The CDR3 totals 13 residues. V gave up 6 bases and J gave up 0 bases, with 11 bases separating them. Germline lookup yields CDR1 DFQATT and CDR2 SNEGSKA (reference sequence).

The gene calls are TRBV7-2 and TRBJ1-4; D is unresolved. Trimming cost V 2 bases and J 7 bases, with 5 bases left between them. Germline V gene lookup returns CDR1 SGHTA and CDR2 FQGNSA. CDR3 length: 12 residues. The CDR3 region is CASSLNTEKLFF. The CDR3 DNA is TGTGCCAGCAGCTTAAACACTGAAAAACTGTTTTTT.

This clonotype was seen a handful of times. This chain links TRBV6-2 or TRBV6-3 with TRBJ2-5; D is uncertain. Gene TRBJ2-1 matches the end of the DNA better, so the J call may be wrong. This CDR3 has 11 residues. From germline, CDR1 is MNHEY and CDR2 SVGEGT. The CDR3 loop is CASSNGPSQFF. CDR3 in DNA: TGTGCCAGCAGCAACGGGCCGAGCCAGTTCTTC.

This chain uses TRBV27 with TRBJ2-5; possible D gene TRBD1, 6 bases. CDR3 length equals 11 residues. The germline V gene has CDR1 MNHEY and CDR2 SMNVEV (reference sequence). Trimming stripped 3 bases from V and 12 bases from J, with 11 bases between. The CDR3 bases are TGTGCCAGCAGTTTCCGGGACACCAAGTACTTC. This sequence encodes CASSFRDTKYF.

The rearrangement links TRBV7-2 to TRBJ1-5, with D perhaps matching TRBD1 (6 bases). The ends were cut back, 6 bases at V and 5 bases at J, with 11 bases in the middle. Germline loops: CDR1 SGHTA, CDR2 FQGNSA. There are 13 residues in the CDR3. CDR3 residues: CASRPDRDQPQHF. The CDR3 DNA follows: TGTGCCAGCAGACCGGACAGAGATCAGCCCCAGCATTTT.

The table lists this clonotype with a few counts. This chain links TRBV7-9 with TRBJ2-1; 7 nucleotides align to TRBD1. The end of the DNA aligns better with TRBJ2-7, so the J call may be wrong. Germline assignment: CDR1 SEHNR and CDR2 FQNEAQ (reference sequence). This CDR3 contains 14 residues. For the CDR3, the DNA is TGTGCCAGCAGCTCCGGGACAGTCAACTCCGAGCAGTACTTC. This translates into CASSSGTVNSEQYF.

This clonotype was counted between two and nine times. V usage is TRBV9 and J usage is TRBJ1-4; TRBD1 is a possible D gene (5 bases). The CDR3 has 15 residues. Trimming stripped 4 bases from V and 10 bases from J, with 20 bases between. Germline V lookup: CDR1 SGDLS, CDR2 YYNGEE. The CDR3: CASSPGAGGERKLFF. The CDR3 DNA is TGTGCCAGCAGCCCCGGGGCGGGGGGAGAGAGAAAACTGTTTTTT.

This clonotype was counted a few times. This chain uses TRBV4-2 with TRBJ1-6, with no clear D. Trimming took 0 bases from V and 7 from J, leaving 10 bases between them. This CDR3 has 15 amino acids. Germline CDR1 LGHNA, CDR2 YNFKEQ. CDR3 sequence: CASSQDRTGNSPLHF. The CDR3 DNA sequence: TGTGCCAGCAGCCAAGATCGGACGGGAAATTCACCCCTCCACTTT.

This clonotype occurred a few times. The V and J genes are TRBV12-3 or TRBV12-4 and TRBJ2-1; maybe TRBD2 (6 bases). The germline V and J ends were trimmed by 7 bases and 1 base, with 20 bases remaining between them. The length of the CDR3 is 17 residues. The CDR3 coding sequence is TGTGCCAGCACCCTGACCGGGGCGGGAAGGTCCTACAATGAGCAGTTCTTC. Residues: CASTLTGAGRSYNEQFF.

Only a few counts were recorded for this clonotype. The chain links TRBV7-2 to TRBJ2-7; D is ambiguous. Germline V gene sequence: CDR1 SGHTA, CDR2 FQGNSA. This CDR3 has 15 amino acids. The V end was cut by 0 bases, the J end by 1 base, with 10 bases between. CDR3 sequence reads: CASSLAGMVSYEQYF. The CDR3 DNA is TGTGCCAGCAGCTTAGCGGGCATGGTATCCTACGAGCAGTACTTC.

This clonotype was counted only a few times. The CDR3 is CASGLIGQASDNQPQHF. CDR3 bases: TGTGCTAGTGGTTTGATTGGACAGGCCAGCGACAATCAGCCCCAGCATTTT. The rearrangement joins TRBV12-5 to TRBJ1-5, with TRBD1 matching 7 bases. Germline CDR1 reads LGHNT; CDR2 reads FRNRAP. J was trimmed by 3 bases and V by 2 bases; bases with no gene match: 10. The CDR3 consists of 17 residues.

This clonotype has a handful of counts. This chain connects TRBV5-1 to TRBJ2-5, with 8 nucleotides matching TRBD2. Germline assignment: CDR1 SGHRS and CDR2 YFSETQ. The CDR3 extends over 15 amino acids. V lost 3 bases and J lost 5; bases outside the gene matches: 9. CDR3 residues: CASSSWTSPQETQYF. CDR3 nucleotide sequence: TGCGCCAGCAGCTCTTGGACTAGCCCCCAGGAGACCCAGTACTTC.

J is TRBJ2-1 and V is TRBV7-8; the D is unclear. Per the germline V gene, CDR1 is SGHVS and CDR2 is FQNEAQ. The CDR3 is 16 residues long. The V gene lost 5 bases and the J gene lost 4 bases, with 18 bases spanning the gap. Here the CDR3 DNA reads TGTGCCAGCAGCCCCGCCAGAGACGGACCTTACAATGAGCAGTTCTTC. Its protein product is CASSPARDGPYNEQFF.

CDR3 amino acids: CASIGLVNEQFF. CDR3 DNA sequence: TGTGCCAGCATCGGGCTAGTAAATGAGCAGTTCTTC. V and J are TRBV2 and TRBJ2-1; D is ambiguous. The length of the CDR3 is 12 residues. Germline V gives CDR1 SNHLY, CDR2 FYNNEI. V lost 7 bases to trimming and J lost 7 bases, with 11 bases between them.

The chain combines TRBV3-1 with TRBJ2-5; D is unclear. Germline V gives CDR1 LGHDT, CDR2 YNNKEL (reference sequence). There are 16 residues in the CDR3. V was cut by 3 bases and J by 5 bases, with 19 bases left in between. CDR3 in amino acids: CASSQGRMYVGETQYF. The CDR3 DNA reads as TGTGCCAGCAGCCAGGGCAGAATGTACGTAGGGGAGACCCAGTACTTC.

The gene calls are TRBV6-2 or TRBV6-3 and TRBJ2-7; tentative D call: TRBD2 (5 bases). Deletions cut 6 bases from V and 7 bases from J, with 16 bases between. The germline gives CDR1 MNHEY, CDR2 SVGEGT. The CDR3 is 13 residues long. CDR3 nucleotide sequence: TGTGCCAGCAGACGACGGGATTGGTATGAGCAGTACTTC. This codes for CASRRRDWYEQYF.

This clonotype was counted between two and nine times. This rearrangement joins TRBV4-1 to TRBJ2-5, with D maybe TRBD2 (5 bases). The tail of the sequence fits TRBJ2-1 better, so the J call may be wrong. This CDR3 is built from 16 residues. Germline CDR1 reads MGHRA; CDR2 reads YSYEKL. The CDR3 bases are TGCGCCAGCAGCCAAGCGGGAACACTCGGATTCGATGAGCAGTTCTTC. It yields the protein CASSQAGTLGFDEQFF.

This clonotype turned up a few times. The CDR3 bases are TGTGCCAGCAGCCAAGATTGGCCATCAGATACGCAGTATTTT. It translates to CASSQDWPSDTQYF. The V gene is TRBV14, the J gene TRBJ2-3; D remains unclear. Between the trimmed V and J ends, which lost 0 bases and 4 bases, there was a span of 8 bases. The CDR3 runs 14 residues. Germline CDR1 and CDR2: SGHDN and FVKESK. The whole variable domain, filled in from reference TRBV14 and TRBJ2-3, reads EAGVTQFPSHSVIEKGQTVTLRCDPISGHDNLYWYRRVMGKEIKFLLHFVKESKQDESGMPNNRFLAERTGGTYSTLKVQPAELEDSGVYFCASSQDWPSDTQYFGPGTRLTVL.

This clonotype appeared a few times. The genes are TRBV2 and TRBJ1-6, with 8 bases that match TRBD1. The CDR3 has 14 residues. Losses at the gene ends were 6 bases for V and 14 bases for J; bases not matched to a gene: 12. Per germline, CDR1 SNHLY and CDR2 FYNNEI. In DNA form, the CDR3 reads TGTGCCAGCAGGGATCCTCGGACAGGGTTCACCCTCCACTTT. This sequence encodes CASRDPRTGFTLHF.

The V call is TRBV7-3, the J call TRBJ2-7; D is unclear. Per the germline V gene, CDR1 is SGHTA and CDR2 is FQGTGA. The CDR3 has 14 residues. Deletions cut 6 bases from V and 6 bases from J, with 18 bases between. This chain's CDR3 is CASSPVAGRGEQYF. Here the CDR3 DNA reads TGTGCCAGCAGTCCAGTGGCAGGACGAGGCGAGCAGTACTTC.